The present T cell receptor (beta chain) was sequenced within a study of blood T cells in healthy people across ages. Study observations and caveats: While age rose, TCR beta diversity per million T cells dropped in a roughly linear way. The CMV status of each donor remained undetermined, and this could have confounded shifts in expanded clonotypes. Both higher diversity and more naive CD4+ cells marked long-lived donors when set against aged donors.

In its sample, this clonotype was seen a few times. Its antigen is undetermined. A sample-barcoded 5' primer and a J-beta primer mix were used in a second PCR of roughly 7 to 11 cycles. CDR3-containing paired-end reads numbered at least 2.5 million in each sample. TCRdb analysed the 5' RACE reads with MiXCR anew, one entry per CDR3 protein. There are some 860,000 distinct CDR3 sequences in the sample; approximately 60% occur only once, and roughly 26% lies in the top ten. Sequencing was carried out using blood. The sequence came from a man between 35 and 55 years old in good health.

The CDR3: CASTKAGTSGRVNNEQFF. The DNA for the CDR3 is TGTGCCAGCACGAAAGCCGGGACTAGCGGGAGGGTGAACAATGAGCAGTTCTTC. The chain combines TRBV3-1 with TRBJ2-1, with 16 nucleotides matching TRBD2. CDR1 is LGHDT, CDR2 YNNKEL, per germline (reference sequence). The CDR3 sequence is 18 residues long. V gave up 7 bases and J gave up 5 bases; unmatched junction bases: 11.